Given below is one T cell receptor beta chain in context. The CDR3 runs 12 residues. The ends were cut back, 5 bases at V and 4 bases at J, with 8 bases in the middle. CDR1 is MDHEN and CDR2 is SYDVKM in the germline V gene. TCRdb independently ran MiXCR on the RACE reads; one entry per CDR3 protein. The repertoire has roughly 200,000 distinct CDR3 sequences, more than 20% of them found once; the top ten carry about 6.7%. The sample comes from a study of human T cells and chemical hapten exposure. This sample's time point: patch test 1, 2 weeks after DPC sensitization. Treatment specified: therapeutic diphenylcyclopropenone sensitization with weekly scalp DPC. Prior to application of each patch test, blood was drawn.

Here the sequenced sample was whole blood, taken in connection with sensitization to the hapten diphenylcyclopropenone (DPC). The origin of this receptor is a woman in her forties or fifties with alopecia areata. Some clones in this sample may be carry-over from other donors' samples. The genes are TRBV28 and TRBJ1-2; D gene ambiguous. CDR3 sequence (DNA): TGTGCCAGCAGTCCCGATGTCTATGGCTACACCTTC. Its translation: CASSPDVYGYTF.